The clone carrying this TCR beta chain was observed a single time. As processed by the authors: Estimated nucleated cell counts came from reference gene primer amplification. Assay: immunoSEQ multiplex PCR; the TCRdb copy retains only in-frame clones and omits some. V and J calls and clone size are given by that table; D and trimming were obtained from the DNA. The table shows around 250,000 clones, with around 83% occurring only once. The entry originates in a study of blood T cell repertoires in COVID-19. Study background: COVID-19 samples from acute and convalescent phases originated in the United States, Italy and Spain. From T cells, B-cell-depleted T cells, or PBMCs came the material, which was cDNA or gDNA.

Trimming pared 1 base from V and 5 bases from J, leaving 13 bases between. The CDR3 contains 15 residues. The germline CDR1 and CDR2 sequences are SGHAT and FQNNGV. Sequencing was carried out using peripheral blood. This rearrangement joins TRBV11-2 to TRBJ2-3; perhaps TRBD1 as D (5 bases). This clonotype was sampled from a man in his forties with active or convalescent COVID-19. The CDR3 region has the DNA TGTGCCAGCAGCTTAGGGAATCAAAGGGGAGATACGCAGTATTTT. Amino acid sequence: CASSLGNQRGDTQYF.